Shown below are 30 T cell receptor beta chains from a single sample sequenced in a study of T-cell reconstitution after alpha-beta-depleted transplantation in children. During its preparation, the TCRbeta library received unique molecular identifiers. TCRdb re-called the PCR reads through MiXCR, storing one row per CDR3 protein. The sample includes roughly 500,000 distinct CDR3 sequences, about 10% of them seen just once. The sequencing used PBMCs, collected before TCRalphabeta/CD19-depleted stem cell transplant. These receptors came from a child aged 2-15 years with inherited bone marrow failure, due to receive a stem cell transplant.

In its sample, this clonotype was seen many times. The chain couples TRBV29-1 to TRBJ1-4; 7 nucleotides align to TRBD1. CDR1 and CDR2 (germline): SQVTM, ANQGSEA. The CDR3 totals 14 residues. The J segment lost 2 bases and the V segment lost 5 bases, leaving 5 bases of the junction unmatched. The CDR3 spells CSVRGGLTNEKLFF. CDR3 nucleotide sequence: TGCAGCGTTAGAGGGGGCCTTACTAATGAAAAACTGTTTTTT. Filled out from reference TRBV29-1 and TRBJ1-4, the complete variable domain reads SAVISQKPSRDICQRGTSLTIQCQVDSQVTMMFWYRQQPGQSLTLIATANQGSEATYESGFVIDKFPISRPNLTFSTLTVSNMSPEDSSIYLCSVRGGLTNEKLFFGSGTQLSVL.

Many counts were recorded for this clonotype. The CDR3 sequence: CASSLVPYGYTF. DNA of the CDR3: TGTGCCAGCAGCTTAGTCCCCTATGGCTACACCTTC. The rearrangement uses TRBV7-2 and TRBJ1-2; unclear D gene. Germline CDR1 is SGHTA and CDR2 is FQGNSA. V lost 1 base, J lost 4 bases, and 4 bases lay in between. There are 12 residues in the CDR3.

This clonotype was seen at least ten times. The J gene is TRBJ1-2, the V gene TRBV4-2, with D possibly being TRBD1 (5 bases). CDR1 LGHNA and CDR2 YNFKEQ come from the germline V gene. The CDR3 is 14 amino acids. Trimming removed 1 base at V and 0 bases at J, with 6 bases between. The CDR3 nucleotides are TGTGCCAGCAGCCAAGTGGGGGCTAACTATGGCTACACCTTC. This codes for CASSQVGANYGYTF.

This clonotype was picked up many times. V usage is TRBV6-5 and J usage is TRBJ2-4, with 12 bases matching TRBD2. Germline V CDR1 and CDR2: MNHEY, SVGAGI. The CDR3 length is 16 residues. The trim removed 2 bases at V and 7 bases at J, leaving 6 bases unmatched. CDR3 sequence (DNA): TGTGCCAGCAGTTACCCCCAGACTAGCGGGAGCAACATTCAGTACTTC. Translating it yields CASSYPQTSGSNIQYF.

This clonotype was recorded a few times. The chain uses TRBV6-2 or TRBV6-3 and TRBJ2-3; D ambiguous. This CDR3 is built from 13 residues. Looked up from germline, CDR1 is MNHEY and CDR2 is SVGEGT. The ends were cut back, 7 bases at V and 3 bases at J, with 11 bases in the middle. The CDR3, as DNA: TGTGCCAGCACCCTCCCGTGGACAGATACGCAGTATTTT. Amino acid sequence: CASTLPWTDTQYF.

This clonotype was counted ten times or more. The rearrangement links TRBV7-9 to TRBJ2-4, with D maybe TRBD1 (6 bases). Per the germline V gene, CDR1 is SEHNR and CDR2 is FQNEAQ (reference sequence). This CDR3 spans 14 amino acids. V was clipped by 5 bases and J by 5 bases, with 13 bases between them. The CDR3 loop is CASSPQNRENIQYF. DNA of the CDR3: TGTGCCAGCAGCCCACAAAACAGGGAAAACATTCAGTACTTC.

The genes are TRBV27 and TRBJ1-2; TRBD1 is a possible D gene (6 bases). Germline V gives CDR1 MNHEY, CDR2 SMNVEV (reference sequence). This CDR3 spans 13 amino acids. Trimming stripped 5 bases from V and 5 bases from J, with 12 bases between. CDR3 in amino acids: CASSRQGGYGYTF. CDR3 in DNA: TGTGCCAGCAGTCGCCAAGGGGGTTATGGCTACACCTTC.

This clonotype turned up a few times. This chain connects TRBV30 to TRBJ2-1; unclear D gene. Germline assignment: CDR1 GTSNPN and CDR2 SVGIG (reference sequence). The CDR3 runs to 13 residues. V lost 2 bases and J 5 bases, leaving 10 bases between the germline ends. Here the CDR3 DNA reads TGTGCCTGGAGTCGGAGCTGGGACAATGAGCAGTTCTTC. Residues: CAWSRSWDNEQFF.

This clonotype was recorded at least ten times. This rearrangement joins TRBV7-9 to TRBJ1-1, with D tentatively TRBD1 (6 bases). The length of the CDR3 is 13 residues. Trimming removed 8 bases from V and 3 bases from J, with 13 bases in between. Germline values: CDR1 SEHNR, CDR2 FQNEAQ (reference sequence). CDR3 coding DNA: TGTGCCAGCTCCCCCGAGGGGGACACTGAAGCTTTCTTT. This encodes CASSPEGDTEAFF. The full variable domain, with the rest looked up from reference TRBV7-9 and TRBJ1-1, is DTGVSQNPRHKITKRGQNVTFRCDPISEHNRLYWYRQTLGQGPEFLTYFQNEAQLEKSRLLSDRFSAERPKGSFSTLEIQRTEQGDSAMYLCASSPEGDTEAFFGQGTRLTVV.

This clonotype has ten or more counts. This chain links TRBV4-3 with TRBJ1-5; D is ambiguous. The CDR3 has 14 amino acids. The V gene lost 0 bases and the J gene lost 1 base, with 4 bases spanning the gap. Germline V CDR1 and CDR2: LGHNA, YSLEER. CDR3 amino acids: CASSQDGSNQPQHF. The CDR3 DNA follows: TGCGCCAGCAGCCAAGATGGGAGCAATCAGCCCCAGCATTTT.

This clonotype was recorded many times. The rearrangement joins TRBV12-3 or TRBV12-4 to TRBJ1-2; perhaps TRBD1 as D (6 bases). The CDR3 sequence is 18 residues long. V was trimmed by 2 bases and J by 4 bases, leaving 23 bases between them. The CDR3 sequence: CASSLFLGQFRSAYGYTF. CDR3 nucleotides: TGTGCCAGCAGTTTATTCCTTGGACAGTTCCGCAGCGCCTATGGCTACACCTTC.

The sample holds many counts of this clonotype. An end of the junction differs from the germline gene, which may be a read error. J is TRBJ2-5 and V is TRBV4-2, with D perhaps TRBD1 or TRBD2 (6 bases each). The length of the CDR3 is 17 residues. CDR1 is LGHNA and CDR2 is YNFKEQ in the germline V gene. This CDR3 reads CAISQDGGGRGGETQYF. The CDR3 region has the DNA TGTGCCATCAGCCAAGATGGGGGTGGCAGGGGAGGAGAGACCCAGTACTTC.

In its sample, this clonotype was seen many times. This rearrangement joins TRBV12-3 or TRBV12-4 to TRBJ2-2, with 7 nucleotides matching TRBD1. The length of the CDR3 is 14 residues. Unmatched junction bases numbered 12, after V lost 8 bases and J lost 9 bases. The DNA for the CDR3 is TGTGCCAGCGCCCGAGGGACAGCCCTTCGGGAGCTGTTTTTT. This translates into CASARGTALRELFF.

This clonotype has at least ten counts. V gene TRBV10-3 combines with J gene TRBJ2-5; D gene uncertain. V lost 3 bases and J 4 bases, leaving 12 bases between the germline ends. The CDR3 sequence is 14 residues long. Germline lookup yields CDR1 ENHRY and CDR2 SYGVKD. The CDR3 loop reads CAISDSLTIETQYF. The CDR3 DNA follows: TGTGCCATCAGTGACAGTCTCACGATAGAGACCCAGTACTTC.

As to this clonotype: Mismatch with germline at one junction end may stem from a read error. The genes are TRBV6-1 and TRBJ2-1, with TRBD2 matching 9 bases. Germline V lookup: CDR1 MNHNS, CDR2 SASEGT. This CDR3 comprises 14 residues. CDR3 residues: CASSRLAGENVQFF. Here the CDR3 DNA reads TGTGCCAGCAGTCGTTTAGCGGGAGAAAATGTGCAGTTCTTC.

This clonotype was seen a few times. This chain uses TRBV20-1 with TRBJ2-7; D perhaps matches TRBD2 (6 bases). CDR1 is DFQATT, CDR2 SNEGSKA, per germline (reference sequence). With 0 bases removed from V and 2 bases from J, the gap between germline ends came to 20 bases. This CDR3 region has 17 residues. CDR3 nucleotide sequence: TGCAGTGCTAGAGATGGGGTTACTCCGGGAGCCACCTACGAGCAGTACTTC. Amino acids: CSARDGVTPGATYEQYF.

This clonotype occurred many times. The V and J genes are TRBV12-3 or TRBV12-4 and TRBJ2-1; D remains unclear. This CDR3 has 13 residues. Trimming removed 1 base at V and 8 bases at J, with 9 bases between. The CDR3 spells CASSLGSRHEQFF. The CDR3 DNA sequence: TGTGCCAGCAGTTTAGGGTCTAGACATGAGCAGTTCTTC.

There are many counts of this clonotype. This chain connects TRBV18 to TRBJ1-4; D is possibly TRBD1 (5 bases). There are 16 residues in the CDR3. V lost 3 bases to trimming and J lost 3 bases, with 14 bases between them. Germline V gene lookup returns CDR1 KGHSH and CDR2 LQKENI. The CDR3 protein is CASSPVGAGANEKLFF. As DNA, the CDR3 is TGTGCCAGCTCACCGGTAGGGGCAGGAGCTAATGAAAAACTGTTTTTT. The full variable domain, in which reference TRBV18 and TRBJ1-4 provide the parts outside the CDR3, is NAGVMQNPRHLVRRRGQEARLRCSPMKGHSHVYWYRQLPEEGLKFMVYLQKENIIDESGMPKERFSAEFPKEGPSILRIQQVVRGDSAAYFCASSPVGAGANEKLFFGSGTQLSVL.

Regarding this clonotype: One base away lies a much larger clone, so this may be a sequencing read error. The chain is built from TRBV11-1 and TRBJ2-6, with D perhaps matching TRBD2 (5 bases). CDR1 SGHAT and CDR2 FQDESV come from the germline V gene (reference sequence). The CDR3 spans 17 residues. V was pared by 2 bases and J by 0 bases, with 11 bases between. The CDR3 is CASSLCDYLSGANVLTF. In DNA, the CDR3 is TGTGCCAGCAGCTTATGCGACTACCTCTCTGGGGCCAACGTCCTGACTTTC.

This clonotype occurred once. This rearrangement joins TRBV6-5 to TRBJ1-1; TRBD1 agrees at 7 bases. Germline CDR1 MNHEY, CDR2 SVGAGI. The CDR3 totals 13 residues. V shed 11 bases and J 7 bases; nucleotides not matched to a gene: 13. As DNA, the CDR3 is TGTGCCCGCCAGTTCGACAGGGCGTATGAAGCTTTCTTT. The encoded protein is CARQFDRAYEAFF.

This clonotype came up many times. The chain is built from TRBV4-3 and TRBJ2-2; D might be TRBD2 (5 bases). This CDR3 has 16 amino acids. Germline CDR1 LGHNA, CDR2 YSLEER. The V gene lost 1 base and the J gene lost 3 bases, with 12 bases spanning the gap. CDR3 region: CASSQGYSGYTGELFF. For the CDR3, the DNA is TGCGCCAGCAGCCAAGGGTATTCGGGATACACCGGGGAGCTGTTTTTT.

This clonotype was detected many times. This rearrangement joins TRBV28 to TRBJ2-1; D is perhaps TRBD1 or TRBD2 (6 bases each). V shed 4 bases and J shed 7 bases, with 20 bases lying between them. The CDR3 has 16 residues. Germline assignment: CDR1 MDHEN and CDR2 SYDVKM. CDR3 coding DNA: TGTGCCAGCAGTTATCCTCGGGCCCGGGGGCGTAATGAGCAGTTCTTC. Its protein product is CASSYPRARGRNEQFF.

The sample holds many counts of this clonotype. V usage is TRBV5-6 and J usage is TRBJ1-2, with unresolved D. Germline CDR1 and CDR2: SGHDT and YYEEEE. V lost 4 bases, J lost 1 base, and 5 bases lay in between. CDR3 length equals 12 residues. CDR3 amino acids: CASSLYNYGYTF. The DNA for the CDR3 is TGTGCCAGCAGCCTTTATAACTATGGCTACACCTTC.

This clonotype was detected ten times or more. The CDR3 DNA reads TGTGCCAGCAGCTCATCCTTTGAAGCTTTCTTT. Amino acid sequence: CASSSSFEAFF. The V call is TRBV12-3 or TRBV12-4, the J call TRBJ1-1; D not certain. Trimming took off 6 bases at V and 7 bases at J, with 9 bases between the two ends. The CDR3 spans 11 residues.

This clonotype was observed many times. The rearrangement uses TRBV27 and TRBJ1-1; D is uncertain. The ends were cut back, 3 bases at V and 8 bases at J, with 16 bases in the middle. Germline CDR1 is MNHEY and CDR2 is SMNVEV (reference sequence). This CDR3 has 14 residues. The CDR3 sequence is CASSFLGSGGEAFF. The CDR3 bases are TGTGCCAGCAGTTTTCTGGGGTCAGGTGGGGAAGCTTTCTTT.

This clonotype was detected ten times or more. The rearrangement joins TRBV25-1 to TRBJ1-5, with D perhaps matching TRBD1 (5 bases). Germline CDR1 MGHDK, CDR2 SYGVNS. Trimming left V 4 bases short and J 1 base short, with 8 bases between. This CDR3 has 14 residues. This CDR3 reads CASSGGGSNQPQHF. The CDR3 nucleotides read TGTGCCAGCAGTGGTGGGGGGAGCAATCAGCCCCAGCATTTT.

This clonotype has at least ten counts. The V call is TRBV9, the J call TRBJ2-1; D is uncertain. The CDR3 sequence is 16 residues long. Germline V lookup: CDR1 SGDLS, CDR2 YYNGEE. Trimming shortened V by 0 bases and J by 3 bases, and 13 bases separated the two germline ends. The CDR3 DNA sequence: TGTGCCAGCAGCGTAGGTCCCTTAGGGCTCTACAATGAGCAGTTCTTC. Translation: CASSVGPLGLYNEQFF.

In the case of this clonotype: This may be a read error, as it is one base from a much larger clone. This chain connects TRBV20-1 to TRBJ2-2, with 10 bases matching TRBD2. Trimming at V came to 6 bases and at J to 7 bases, leaving 17 bases not matched to a gene. Per the germline V gene, CDR1 is DFQATT and CDR2 is SNEGSKA (reference sequence). The CDR3 spans 17 residues. The chain's CDR3 is CSAMPAGGIGVHGELFF. In DNA form, the CDR3 reads TGCAGTGCAATGCCAGCGGGAGGGATCGGGGTTCACGGGGAGCTGTTTTTT.

CDR3 sequence: CASSLWTSGVTDTQYF. The CDR3 region has the DNA TGTGCCAGCAGTTTGTGGACTAGCGGGGTCACAGATACGCAGTATTTT. The chain has TRBV28 and TRBJ2-3; 12 positions agree with TRBD2. Germline CDR1 is MDHEN and CDR2 is SYDVKM. The V and J ends lost 3 bases and 2 bases, in that order; junction bases with no gene match: 3. CDR3 length equals 16 residues.

This clonotype was seen repeatedly, ten times or more. V and J are TRBV12-3 or TRBV12-4 and TRBJ1-2; D remains ambiguous. V shed 2 bases and J shed 7 bases, with 20 bases lying between them. The CDR3 contains 16 residues. Here the CDR3 DNA reads TGTGCCAGCAGTTTATTTGTCCGGCGGGAGTTGGGTGGCTACACCTTC. Residues: CASSLFVRRELGGYTF.